These 23 T cell receptor beta chains were sequenced from one sample in a study of blood T cell repertoires in COVID-19. Assay: immunoSEQ multiplex PCR; the TCRdb copy retains only in-frame clones and omits some. The data show some 500,000 clones, roughly 90% seen once. The sample consisted of PBMCs or T cells enriched from blood (not recorded which). The receptor set was obtained from a woman aged 40 to 49 who had recovered from COVID-19.

This clone was detected once. J is TRBJ2-3 and V is TRBV29-1; D is possibly TRBD1 (6 bases). The CDR3 length is 11 residues. Germline assignment: CDR1 SQVTM and CDR2 ANQGSEA. The germline V and J ends were trimmed by 7 bases and 10 bases, with 15 bases remaining between them. The CDR3 is CSARGMGAQYF. DNA for the CDR3: TGCAGCGCTAGGGGGATGGGGGCGCAGTATTTT.

In its sample, this clone was seen once. The chain employs TRBV10-2 and TRBJ2-7; possibly TRBD2 for D (5 bases). Trimming took off 8 bases at V and 6 bases at J, with 5 bases between the two ends. The CDR3 runs to 9 residues. The germline V gene has CDR1 WSHSY and CDR2 SAAADI. The CDR3 region has the DNA TGCGCCAGCGGAGGCGAGCAGTACTTC. As protein: CASGGEQYF.

The chain links TRBV6-5 to TRBJ1-1, with 8 bases fitting TRBD1. The CDR3 contains 15 residues. J gave up 5 bases and V 5 bases, and 10 bases lay outside the gene matches. The germline gives CDR1 MNHEY, CDR2 SVGAGI. This CDR3 is CASSTVTGGWTEAFF. Here the CDR3 DNA reads TGTGCCAGCAGTACCGTTACAGGGGGATGGACTGAAGCTTTCTTT.

This sequence joins TRBV2 and TRBJ2-2, with 7 bases fitting TRBD1. Germline CDR1 is SNHLY and CDR2 is FYNNEI. CDR3 size: 16 residues. V lost 4 bases, J lost 4 bases, and 9 bases stayed unmatched. In DNA, the CDR3 is TGTGCCAGCAGTGGTACAGGGGATAGAAGCACCGGGGAGCTGTTTTTT. Translated: CASSGTGDRSTGELFF.

A single count supports this clone. The V and J genes are TRBV28 and TRBJ1-2; maybe TRBD1 (6 bases). V was cut by 2 bases and J by 4 bases, with 14 bases left in between. CDR1 MDHEN and CDR2 SYDVKM come from the germline V gene. This CDR3 has 15 residues. CDR3 in DNA: TGTGCCAGCAGTTTAGGCCAGGGACACCCCTATGGCTACACCTTC. It encodes CASSLGQGHPYGYTF.

V usage is TRBV9 and J usage is TRBJ2-7; D not certain. Germline V gene data show CDR1 as SGDLS and CDR2 as YYNGEE. Trimming pared 0 bases from V and 2 bases from J, leaving 6 bases between. The CDR3 loop spans 13 amino acids. The CDR3 nucleotides are TGTGCCAGCAGCGTAGGGAGAACCTACGAGCAGTACTTC. Translated, it gives CASSVGRTYEQYF.

The chain carries TRBV18 and TRBJ2-1, with a possible D match to TRBD1 (6 bases). V was trimmed by 6 bases and J by 7 bases, leaving 13 bases between them. Germline CDR1 and CDR2: KGHSH and LQKENI. There are 13 residues in the CDR3. The CDR3 spells CASSPTGLNEQFF. DNA for the CDR3: TGTGCCAGCTCCCCAACAGGGTTAAATGAGCAGTTCTTC.

The rearrangement joins TRBV6-5 to TRBJ1-6; 9 positions agree with TRBD1. This CDR3 comprises 13 residues. With V trimmed by 9 bases and J by 7 bases, 4 bases remained unmatched. CDR1 MNHEY and CDR2 SVGAGI come from the germline V gene. CDR3 coding DNA: TGTGCCAGGAAACAGGGGGCCAATTCACCCCTCCACTTT. It specifies CARKQGANSPLHF.

The rearrangement joins TRBV20-1 to TRBJ1-5; D is uncertain. The V end lost 3 bases, the J end lost 0 bases, and 9 bases lay between the germline ends. The CDR3 is 14 residues long. Looked up from germline, CDR1 is DFQATT and CDR2 is SNEGSKA (reference sequence). For the CDR3, the DNA is TGCAGTGCTAGTTTGGGCTATAGCAATCAGCCCCAGCATTTT. Amino acids: CSASLGYSNQPQHF.

This clone was counted once. The genes are TRBV7-8 and TRBJ2-7, with TRBD2 as a possible D gene (6 bases). This CDR3 contains 15 residues. Germline-derived CDR1 and CDR2 are SGHVS and FQNEAQ. Between the trimmed V and J ends, which lost 4 bases and 5 bases, there was a span of 18 bases. The CDR3 protein is CASSSYLAGNNEQYF. CDR3 in DNA: TGTGCCAGCAGCTCCTACCTCGCGGGGAATAACGAGCAGTACTTC.

This sequence joins TRBV13 and TRBJ1-2, with 7 bases that match TRBD1. J lost 8 bases, V lost 6 bases, and 12 bases had no gene match. The CDR3 length is 14 residues. The V gene's germline CDR1 is PRHDT and CDR2 FYEKMQ (reference sequence). In nucleotides, the CDR3 is TGTGCCAGCAGTTCGAGGGGGCGGACGATGGGCTACACCTTC. Protein product: CASSSRGRTMGYTF.

The J gene is TRBJ2-7, the V gene TRBV3-1 (or the pseudogene TRBV3-2); D possibly corresponds to TRBD1 (6 bases). CDR1 is LGHDT and CDR2 is YNNKEL in the germline V gene (reference sequence). CDR3 length: 17 amino acids. Trimming pared 8 bases from V and 7 bases from J, leaving 30 bases between. The CDR3 nucleotides are TGTGCCAGCGCACACCGACGAAATAGAGGGGGTAGTTGGGAGCAGTACTTC. Its protein is CASAHRRNRGGSWEQYF.

V usage is TRBV7-2 and J usage is TRBJ1-6; 7 bases line up with TRBD1. V gave up 0 bases and J gave up 7 bases; unmatched junction bases: 9. CDR1 SGHTA and CDR2 FQGNSA come from the germline V gene. The CDR3 contains 17 residues. CDR3 nucleotides: TGTGCCAGCAGCTTAGCTTTCGACAGGGTCTCGAATTCACCCCTCCACTTT. Translating gives CASSLAFDRVSNSPLHF.

This clone was seen just once. The V call is TRBV5-5, the J call TRBJ2-3, with D perhaps matching TRBD2 (6 bases). Between the trimmed V and J ends, which lost 0 bases and 1 base, there was a span of 9 bases. The germline gives CDR1 SGHKS, CDR2 YYEKEE (reference sequence). The CDR3 consists of 15 residues. The CDR3 DNA reads TGTGCCAGCAGCTTGGCACCTAGCGGCACAGATACGCAGTATTTT. Its protein is CASSLAPSGTDTQYF. The variable domain in full, with the rest retrieved from reference TRBV5-5 and TRBJ2-3, is DAGVTQSPTHLIKTRGQQVTLRCSPISGHKSVSWYQQVLGQGPQFIFQYYEKEERGRGNFPDRFSARQFPNYSSELNVNALLLGDSALYLCASSLAPSGTDTQYFGPGTRLTVL.

The V call is TRBV7-2, the J call TRBJ1-2; 8 bases match TRBD1. Germline assignment: CDR1 SGHTA and CDR2 FQGNSA. The junction had 11 bases not matched to a gene; V was cut back by 4 bases and J by 7 bases. The CDR3 contains 15 residues. This CDR3 is CASSSPLPTGVGYTF. The CDR3 DNA is TGTGCCAGCAGCTCCCCATTACCGACAGGGGTTGGCTACACCTTC.

V and J are TRBV6-2 or TRBV6-3 and TRBJ2-7; no reliable D call. V dropped 4 bases and J dropped 10 bases, with 11 bases sitting between them. This CDR3 region has 11 residues. Germline lookup yields CDR1 MNHEY and CDR2 SVGEGT. In DNA form, the CDR3 reads TGTGCCAGCAGTTCCTCGACTGACCAGTACTTC. Amino acid sequence: CASSSSTDQYF.

The gene calls are TRBV9 and TRBJ2-5, with 11 bases matching TRBD1. J was trimmed by 5 bases and V by 3 bases; bases with no gene match: 12. CDR3 size: 17 residues. The germline V gene has CDR1 SGDLS and CDR2 YYNGEE. CDR3 sequence: CASSAGRTGGQRETQYF. The CDR3 DNA is TGTGCCAGCAGCGCCGGACGGACAGGGGGCCAGAGGGAGACCCAGTACTTC.

This clone came up once. The CDR3 sequence is CASSDYDITHGYTF. The CDR3 bases are TGCGCCAGCAGCGACTACGACATTACGCATGGCTACACCTTC. This chain uses TRBV4-3 with TRBJ1-2; D not certain. The CDR3 is 14 residues long. Trimming cost V 5 bases and J 6 bases, with 16 bases left between them. CDR1 and CDR2 (germline): LGHNA, YSLEER.

This CDR3 reads CASSLESRTEAFF. The CDR3, as DNA: TGCGCCAGCAGCTTAGAGAGTCGGACTGAAGCTTTCTTT. This rearrangement joins TRBV5-1 to TRBJ1-1; D ambiguous. Germline CDR1 reads SGHRS; CDR2 reads YFSETQ. The CDR3 spans 13 residues. The V end lost 2 bases, the J end lost 5 bases, and 10 bases lay between the germline ends.

The CDR3 here is CASSLKGGLTGELFF. CDR3 DNA: TGTGCCAGCAGTCTGAAGGGAGGGCTGACCGGGGAGCTGTTTTTT. The chain recombines TRBV11-1 with TRBJ2-2; 7 positions agree with TRBD2. Germline loops: CDR1 SGHAT, CDR2 FQDESV (reference sequence). The CDR3 length is 15 residues. J gave up 5 bases and V 6 bases, and 9 bases lay outside the gene matches.

The rearrangement joins TRBV3-1 (or the pseudogene TRBV3-2) to TRBJ2-3, with TRBD2 matching 8 bases. Per germline, CDR1 LGHDT and CDR2 YNNKEL (reference sequence). This CDR3 contains 17 residues. The V gene end was trimmed by 0 bases and the J gene end by 2 bases; junction bases not matched to a gene: 7. The CDR3 loop is CASSQDGASGYTDTQYF. CDR3 bases: TGTGCCAGCAGCCAAGATGGGGCTAGCGGGTACACAGATACGCAGTATTTT.

J is TRBJ1-2 and V is TRBV13, with D maybe TRBD1 (6 bases). Germline assignment: CDR1 PRHDT and CDR2 FYEKMQ (reference sequence). The length of the CDR3 is 15 residues. Trimming removed 6 bases from V and 2 bases from J, with 16 bases in between. Here the CDR3 reads CASRPTGLGNYGYTF. The CDR3 bases are TGTGCCAGCAGACCAACAGGGTTGGGGAACTATGGCTACACCTTC.

The J gene is TRBJ1-2, the V gene TRBV6-1, with D maybe TRBD1 (5 bases). Per the germline V gene, CDR1 is MNHNS and CDR2 is SASEGT. The ends were cut back, 0 bases at V and 3 bases at J, with 8 bases in the middle. The CDR3 extends over 14 amino acids. CDR3 in DNA: TGTGCCAGCAGTGAAGCGCCAGGGTACTATGGCTACACCTTC. Protein: CASSEAPGYYGYTF.